This T cell receptor beta chain is drawn from a study of blood T cells in healthy people across ages. With a J-beta primer mix and a sample-barcoded 5' primer, a second PCR ran 7 to 11 cycles. A single record per CDR3 protein comes from TCRdb applying MiXCR to the 5' RACE reads. The sample holds some 560,000 distinct CDR3 sequences, about 27% seen once. The CDR3 runs 12 residues. Germline CDR1 reads SQVTM; CDR2 reads ANQGSEA. The ends were cut back, 2 bases at V and 15 bases at J, with 16 bases in the middle. The same sample was also studied in work on T cells of mothers and their children. That work contributes: The donor cohort consisted of a few healthy Caucasian mothers and their six children.

The gene calls are TRBV29-1 and TRBJ1-4, with D perhaps matching TRBD1 (5 bases). The sequence came from a boy between 2 and 15 years old in good health. Input material: blood. DNA of the CDR3: TGCAGCGTTGAAACAACGGGGGACCTATTGTTTTTT. Translating it yields CSVETTGDLLFF.